This is a list of T cell receptor beta chains from one sample in a study of blood T cell repertoires in COVID-19. The protocol was immunoSEQ multiplex PCR, while the TCRdb copy is restricted to in-frame clones and leaves out a portion. The data hold roughly 150,000 clones, with around four fifths observed a single time. The sample was peripheral blood. The receptor set was obtained from a woman aged 70-85 years who had recovered from COVID-19. Each CDR3 is given with its conserved first and last residue. A D gene is named only where the DNA matches it firmly. The size entry is marked missing in some rows and otherwise reads once, few, many or a size class.

v_gene,len,abundance,d_gene,j_gene,CDR3nt,CDR3aa
TRBV5-1,17,NA,TRBD2,TRBJ2-1,TGCGCCAGCAGCTTGGGTGGACTAGCGGTCGCCTACAATGAGCAGTTCTTC,CASSLGGLAVAYNEQFF
TRBV18,13,few,NA,TRBJ1-5,TGTGCCAGCTCCGGGACACAAGATCAGCCCCAGCATTTT,CASSGTQDQPQHF
TRBV7-9,15,few,TRBD2,TRBJ2-1,TGTGCCAGCAGCCCTCCGGGGGGGCCGGGCAATGAGCAGTTCTTC,CASSPPGGPGNEQFF
TRBV10-3,17,NA,TRBD2,TRBJ2-1,TGTGCCATCAGTGATTGGGCTAGCGGGAGTCTATCCGATGAGCAGTTCTTC,CAISDWASGSLSDEQFF
TRBV3-1/TRBV3-2,16,NA,TRBD2,TRBJ2-3,TGTGCCAGCAGCCCTCCGGCTAGCGGGGGGACAGATACGCAGTATTTT,CASSPPASGGTDTQYF
TRBV15,14,NA,NA,TRBJ1-1,TGTGCCACCAGCAGAGTTGGTTGGGGCGGTGAAGCTTTCTTT,CATSRVGWGGEAFF
TRBV2,15,NA,NA,TRBJ2-3,TGTGCCAGCAGGGGGGAGCGGGTTCGCACAGATACGCAGTATTTT,CASRGERVRTDTQYF
TRBV15,15,NA,TRBD1,TRBJ2-6,TGTGCCACCAGTCCAGGGGGCGACGGGGCCAACGTCCTGACTTTC,CATSPGGDGANVLTF
TRBV10-2,15,NA,TRBD1,TRBJ1-2,TGCGCCAGCAGCCTAAACAGGGGGCAAAACTATGGCTACACCTTC,CASSLNRGQNYGYTF
TRBV5-4,16,NA,TRBD2,TRBJ2-2,TGTGCCAGCAGCTTGACAGCGGGGACCAACACCGGGGAGCTGTTTTTT,CASSLTAGTNTGELFF
TRBV5-4,17,NA,NA,TRBJ1-2,TGTGCCAGCAGCTCTTTGGGGGGGTCCCACAGTGGCTATGGCTACACCTTC,CASSSLGGSHSGYGYTF
TRBV10-3,17,NA,NA,TRBJ1-6,TGTGCCATCAGTGTCTGGGACACGAGCTCCTATAATTCACCCCTCCACTTT,CAISVWDTSSYNSPLHF
TRBV2,14,NA,TRBD2,TRBJ2-1,TGTGCCAGCACCCCGGGACTAGGCCGGATTGAGCAGTTCTTC,CASTPGLGRIEQFF
TRBV6-5,12,NA,NA,TRBJ1-2,TGTGCCAGCAGTCCCCCTGAGGGCGGCTACACCTTC,CASSPPEGGYTF
TRBV9,14,once,TRBD2,TRBJ2-7,TGTGCCAGCAGCGCCGGACTAGCGGGAGTGGGGCAGTACTTC,CASSAGLAGVGQYF
TRBV3-1/TRBV3-2,16,NA,TRBD2,TRBJ2-2,TGTGCCAGCAGCCCCCGGACTAGCGGGGGGGGCGGGGAGCTGTTTTTT,CASSPRTSGGGGELFF
TRBV6-5,14,NA,NA,TRBJ1-5,TGTGCCAGCGGCGGGAGGGTAGGCAATCAGCCCCAGCATTTT,CASGGRVGNQPQHF
TRBV24-1,15,NA,TRBD1,TRBJ1-6,TGTGCCACCAGTGACCAGAAAACAGGGGGTTCACCCCTCCACTTT,CATSDQKTGGSPLHF
TRBV28,14,NA,NA,TRBJ1-2,TGTGCCAGCAGTCCGATAACCCGACAGAATGGCTACACCTTC,CASSPITRQNGYTF
TRBV7-9,14,NA,TRBD2,TRBJ2-1,TGTGCCAGCAGGGCCCGGGACTACCACAATGAGCAGTTCTTC,CASRARDYHNEQFF
TRBV18,15,NA,NA,TRBJ1-2,TGTGCCAGCTCACCCACCTTGAGGGGGAACTATGGCTACACCTTC,CASSPTLRGNYGYTF
TRBV24-1,10,once,NA,TRBJ2-5,TGTGCCACCCCCCTAGAGACCCAGTACTTC,CATPLETQYF
TRBV4-2,16,NA,TRBD2,TRBJ2-5,TGTGCCAGCAGCGAGGGGACTAGCGAATACCAAGAGACCCAGTACTTC,CASSEGTSEYQETQYF
TRBV9,15,NA,NA,TRBJ2-7,TGTGCCAGCAGCGGGAGTCAGGGAACCCTACTCGAGCAGTACTTC,CASSGSQGTLLEQYF
TRBV27,13,few,NA,TRBJ2-3,TGTGCCAGCAGCCGGGGGACTTCAGATACGCAGTATTTT,CASSRGTSDTQYF
TRBV20-1,14,NA,TRBD1,TRBJ2-7,TGCAGTGCTAGTAGGGGGACAGGGGGTCGCGAGCAGTACTTC,CSASRGTGGREQYF
TRBV7-2,14,NA,TRBD1,TRBJ2-1,TGTGCCAGCAGCGCAGACAGGGTTACGAATGAGCAGTTCTTC,CASSADRVTNEQFF
TRBV27,14,NA,TRBD1,TRBJ1-1,TGTGCCAGCAGCCCGGACAGGAGGAACACTGAAGCTTTCTTT,CASSPDRRNTEAFF
TRBV4-3,16,NA,TRBD1,TRBJ2-6,TGCGCCAGCAGCCATGCCAGGGGGTCCGGGGCCAACGTCCTGACTTTC,CASSHARGSGANVLTF
TRBV10-2,15,few,TRBD1,TRBJ2-2,TGCGCCAGCAGTGCGACAGGGGGTAGGGCCGGGGAGCTGTTTTTT,CASSATGGRAGELFF
TRBV5-1,14,once,TRBD1,TRBJ1-1,TGCGCCAGCCGGACAGGGGCGAGTCACACTGAAGCTTTCTTT,CASRTGASHTEAFF
TRBV3-1/TRBV3-2,15,NA,TRBD1,TRBJ2-5,TGTGCCAGCAGCCTAGGACAGGTGGGGGAAGAGACCCAGTACTTC,CASSLGQVGEETQYF
TRBV18,16,once,NA,TRBJ1-3,TGTGCCAGCTCACCGACACAGGGCCGAAGTGGAAACACCATATATTTT,CASSPTQGRSGNTIYF
TRBV18,13,NA,NA,TRBJ2-5,TGTGCCAGCTCACCATCGGGGCAAGAGACCCAGTACTTC,CASSPSGQETQYF
TRBV28,18,NA,TRBD2,TRBJ2-7,TGTGCCAGCAGCCTCCCCACCCGCCGGGCGGGAGAACCCTACGAGCAGTACTTC,CASSLPTRRAGEPYEQYF
TRBV5-1,15,NA,TRBD1,TRBJ2-7,TGCGCCAGCAGCTCCTTCCTGACAGGGGACTACGAGCAGTACTTC,CASSSFLTGDYEQYF
TRBV2,12,few,NA,TRBJ2-7,TGTGCCAGCCGGGACAAAGACTACGAGCAGTACTTC,CASRDKDYEQYF
TRBV2,13,NA,NA,TRBJ1-1,TGTGCCACCGCGGGGGGGTGGCTCACTGAAGCTTTCTTT,CATAGGWLTEAFF
TRBV2,13,NA,NA,TRBJ1-1,TGTGCCAGCAGTGGTACAGGGCCCACTGAAGCTTTCTTT,CASSGTGPTEAFF
TRBV7-8,14,NA,NA,TRBJ2-5,TGTGCCAGCAGCCACCGGGGTCGCGGGGAGACCCAGTACTTC,CASSHRGRGETQYF
TRBV30,13,few,NA,TRBJ1-1,TGTGCCTGGAGTGTGTACCCGGGGGCTGAAGCTTTCTTT,CAWSVYPGAEAFF
TRBV29-1,13,NA,TRBD1,TRBJ2-2,TGCAGCGCCAGGACAGGAGCCACCGGGGAGCTGTTTTTT,CSARTGATGELFF
TRBV19,16,NA,TRBD1,TRBJ2-1,TGTGCCAGTACCCCAGGAGGGGGGACAGGGCTCAATGAGCAGTTCTTC,CASTPGGGTGLNEQFF
TRBV5-6,15,NA,TRBD1,TRBJ1-4,TGTGCCAGCAGCCCCGGCTGGACAGGGGGTGAAAAACTGTTTTTT,CASSPGWTGGEKLFF
TRBV7-2,15,NA,TRBD1,TRBJ1-5,TGTGCCAGCAGCCCCCGGACAGGGGTGGGTCAGCCCCAGCATTTT,CASSPRTGVGQPQHF
TRBV9,14,once,NA,TRBJ2-7,TGTGCCAGCAGCCCGAGACAGAAAGGCTACGAGCAGTACTTC,CASSPRQKGYEQYF
TRBV19,15,NA,TRBD1,TRBJ2-2,TGTGCCAGTAGCGACAGGGGGCGAAACACCGGGGAGCTGTTTTTT,CASSDRGRNTGELFF